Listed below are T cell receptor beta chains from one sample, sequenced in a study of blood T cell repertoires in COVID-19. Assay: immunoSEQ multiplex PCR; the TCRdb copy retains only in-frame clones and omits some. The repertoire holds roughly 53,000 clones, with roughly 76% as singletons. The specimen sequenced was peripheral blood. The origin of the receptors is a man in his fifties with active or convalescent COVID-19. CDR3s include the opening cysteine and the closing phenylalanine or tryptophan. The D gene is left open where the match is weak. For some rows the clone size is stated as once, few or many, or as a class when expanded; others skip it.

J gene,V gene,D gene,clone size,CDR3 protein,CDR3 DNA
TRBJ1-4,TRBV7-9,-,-,CASSLPGSHEKLFF,TGTGCCAGCAGCTTACCAGGGTCCCATGAAAAACTGTTTTTT
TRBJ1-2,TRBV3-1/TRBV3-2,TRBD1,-,CASTTGQGSVGYTF,TGTGCCAGCACGACGGGACAGGGGTCCGTAGGCTACACCTTC
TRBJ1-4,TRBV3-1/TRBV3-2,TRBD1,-,CASSQETVGTGGGEKLFF,TGTGCCAGCAGCCAAGAAACGGTGGGGACAGGGGGAGGTGAAAAACTGTTTTTT
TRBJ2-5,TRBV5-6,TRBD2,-,CASSLIAGGRETQYF,TGTGCCAGCAGCCTTATAGCGGGGGGACGGGAGACCCAGTACTTC
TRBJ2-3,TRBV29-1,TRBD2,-,CSVTSGARTDTQYF,TGCAGCGTGACTAGCGGGGCCCGCACAGATACGCAGTATTTT
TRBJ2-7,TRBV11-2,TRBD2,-,CASSTNTGTSEQYF,TGTGCCAGCAGCACAAATACCGGGACTAGTGAGCAGTACTTC
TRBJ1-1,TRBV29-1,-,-,CSVDIGGQGTEAFF,TGCAGCGTTGATATCGGGGGTCAGGGAACTGAAGCTTTCTTT
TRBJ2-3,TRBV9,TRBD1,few,CASSVVGQGNTDTQYF,TGTGCCAGCAGCGTAGTGGGACAGGGTAACACAGATACGCAGTATTTT
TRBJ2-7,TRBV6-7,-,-,CASSEDYGGFYEQYF,TGTGCCAGCAGTGAGGACTACGGCGGATTCTACGAGCAGTACTTC
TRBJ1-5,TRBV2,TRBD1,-,CASSQGARNQPQHF,TGTGCCAGCAGTCAGGGGGCTCGCAATCAGCCCCAGCATTTT
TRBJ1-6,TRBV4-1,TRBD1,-,CASSPGTGRYNSPLHF,TGCGCCAGCAGTCCCGGGACAGGGCGCTATAATTCACCCCTCCACTTT
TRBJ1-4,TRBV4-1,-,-,CASSQDRVTNEKLFF,TGCGCCAGCAGCCAAGACAGGGTTACTAATGAAAAACTGTTTTTT
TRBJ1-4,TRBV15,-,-,CATSRGGENEKLFF,TGTGCCACCAGCAGAGGCGGCGAGAATGAAAAACTGTTTTTT
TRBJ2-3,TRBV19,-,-,CASSITTDTQYF,TGTGCCAGTAGTATCACTACAGATACGCAGTATTTT
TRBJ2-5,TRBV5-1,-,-,CASSWSPGLIQETQYF,TGCGCCAGCAGCTGGTCGCCGGGACTGATCCAAGAGACCCAGTACTTC
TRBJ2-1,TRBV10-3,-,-,CAIRGNNEQFF,TGTGCCATTCGGGGGAACAATGAGCAGTTCTTC
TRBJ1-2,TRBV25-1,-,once,CASSWAGYGYTF,TGTGCCAGCAGTTGGGCAGGGTATGGCTACACCTTC
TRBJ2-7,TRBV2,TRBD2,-,CASRTPLAVYEQYF,TGTGCCAGCAGGACTCCTCTAGCGGTATACGAGCAGTACTTC
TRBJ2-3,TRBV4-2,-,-,CASSQERTSTDTQYF,TGTGCCAGCAGCCAGGAAAGGACTAGCACAGATACGCAGTATTTT
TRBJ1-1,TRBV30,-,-,CAWSPGDPF,TGTGCCTGGAGTCCAGGGGACCCGTTT
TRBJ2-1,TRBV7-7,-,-,CASSQKRASSYNEQFF,TGTGCTAGCAGTCAGAAGCGGGCCAGCTCCTACAATGAGCAGTTCTTC
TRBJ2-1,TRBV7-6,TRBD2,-,CASSLESRELDNEQFF,TGTGCCAGCAGCTTAGAATCGCGGGAGCTTGACAATGAGCAGTTCTTC
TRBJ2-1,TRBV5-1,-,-,CASSLDRAYNEQFF,TGCGCCAGCAGCTTGGACAGGGCCTACAATGAGCAGTTCTTC
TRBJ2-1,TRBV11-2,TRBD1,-,CASSQGGLQFF,TGTGCCAGCAGCCAAGGGGGCCTGCAGTTCTTC
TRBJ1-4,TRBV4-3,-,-,CASSQDNGGTNEKLFF,TGCGCCAGCAGCCAAGATAACGGGGGGACTAATGAAAAACTGTTTTTT
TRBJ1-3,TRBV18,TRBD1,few,CASSRPGQVEGNTIYF,TGTGCCAGCTCACGCCCGGGACAGGTTGAGGGAAACACCATATATTTT
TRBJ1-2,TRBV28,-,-,CASSPSTGVLFYGYTF,TGTGCCAGCAGTCCCTCAACAGGAGTATTGTTTTATGGCTACACCTTC
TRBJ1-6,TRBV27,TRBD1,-,CASSLLGPGGNSPLHF,TGTGCCAGCAGTTTATTAGGGCCAGGGGGGAATTCACCCCTCCACTTT
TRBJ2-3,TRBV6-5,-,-,CASSYSQITDTQYF,TGTGCCAGCAGTTACTCCCAGATCACAGATACGCAGTATTTT
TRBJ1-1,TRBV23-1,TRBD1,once,CASNQGGPGTAGVGTEAFF,TGCGCCAGCAACCAAGGGGGGCCCGGGACAGCGGGCGTGGGCACTGAAGCTTTCTTT
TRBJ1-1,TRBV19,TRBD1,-,CASVQGGLAEAFF,TGTGCCAGTGTTCAGGGGGGTTTGGCTGAAGCTTTCTTT